Shown below are 8 T cell receptor beta chains from a single sample sequenced in a study of cytomegalovirus exposure and HLA in healthy donors (dated by TCRdb to between 2016 and 2019). Receptor amplification or capture employed the immunoSEQ multiplex PCR assay. Sourced from immuneACCESS, this table was stored by TCRdb with only in-frame sequences that have V and J called. A share of the clones is absent; for the studies checked, an unresolved V gene accounts for under half, and the remainder has no known explanation. This sample lists around 74,000 clones; about 85% were detected once. The leading ten clones occupy around 3% of the sample. Sequenced input: PBMCs. These receptors were taken from a man aged 25-45 years in good health and CMV-seronegative.

V and J are TRBV25-1 and TRBJ1-2, with 7 bases matching TRBD1. The V gene's germline CDR1 is MGHDK and CDR2 SYGVNS. The CDR3 contains 12 residues. V gave up 5 bases and J gave up 6 bases; unmatched junction bases: 3. CDR3 sequence (DNA): TGTGCCAGCAGTCTAGGGGGCCATGGCTACACCTTC. Translated: CASSLGGHGYTF.

The rearrangement links TRBV6-4 to TRBJ2-5; 8 nucleotides align to TRBD2. Trimming removed 6 bases from V and 9 bases from J; junction bases left unmatched: 24. From germline, CDR1 is MRHNA and CDR2 SNTAGT. This CDR3 comprises 18 residues. Here the CDR3 reads CASSRPDRGLAGLTSQYF. DNA of the CDR3: TGTGCCAGCAGCCGACCAGATCGTGGACTAGCCGGTTTGACGTCCCAGTACTTC.

The chain couples TRBV7-2 to TRBJ2-3; possible D gene TRBD2, 6 bases. The V and J ends lost 8 bases and 3 bases respectively, with 15 bases between them. The CDR3 covers 14 residues. The germline V gene encodes CDR1 SGHTA and CDR2 FQGNSA. CDR3 protein: CASQEGYLTDTQYF. CDR3 DNA sequence: TGTGCCAGCCAGGAGGGTTATCTGACAGATACGCAGTATTTT.

V is TRBV28 and J is TRBJ1-4; D might be TRBD1 (5 bases). The CDR3 has 14 amino acids. Trimming removed 6 bases from V and 3 bases from J, with 11 bases in between. Germline V CDR1 and CDR2: MDHEN, SYDVKM. CDR3 bases: TGTGCCAGCAGGTGGGGGGTGGCTAATGAAAAACTGTTTTTT. Translating gives CASRWGVANEKLFF.

This chain connects TRBV5-4 to TRBJ2-3; 7 positions agree with TRBD2. V dropped 4 bases and J dropped 4; count of bases not matched to a gene: 18. Germline CDR1 SGHNT, CDR2 YYREEE (reference sequence). The CDR3 has 18 amino acids. The CDR3 loop reads CASSLLGAAGASADTQYF. The CDR3 DNA is TGTGCCAGCAGCCTCCTTGGGGCGGCGGGAGCGAGCGCAGATACGCAGTATTTT. The full variable domain, its missing parts supplied by reference TRBV5-4 and TRBJ2-3, is ETGVTQSPTHLIKTRGQQVTLRCSSQSGHNTVSWYQQALGQGPQFIFQYYREEENGRGNFPPRFSGLQFPNYSSELNVNALELDDSALYLCASSLLGAAGASADTQYFGPGTRLTVL.

V and J are TRBV5-1 and TRBJ1-3; D ambiguous. Germline V gene lookup returns CDR1 SGHRS and CDR2 YFSETQ. The CDR3 has 15 amino acids. With 0 bases removed from V and 0 bases from J, the gap between germline ends came to 7 bases. The CDR3 DNA sequence: TGCGCCAGCAGCTTGGACAGAAACTCTGGAAACACCATATATTTT. It specifies CASSLDRNSGNTIYF.

V is TRBV2 and J is TRBJ2-7; 9 bases are shared with TRBD1. This CDR3 is 15 amino acids long. With 8 bases clipped from V and 0 bases from J, the junction kept 8 bases outside the gene matches. Per germline, CDR1 SNHLY and CDR2 FYNNEI. The CDR3 is CASQTGQGISYEQYV. As DNA, the CDR3 is TGTGCCAGCCAAACGGGACAGGGTATCTCCTACGAGCAGTACGTC.

The chain couples TRBV25-1 to TRBJ2-1, with 9 bases aligning to TRBD1. The V and J ends lost 6 bases and 7 bases, in that order; junction bases with no gene match: 10. Germline-derived CDR1 and CDR2 are MGHDK and SYGVNS. The CDR3 length is 15 residues. The CDR3 coding sequence is TGTGCCAGCAGCGAAGAACAGGGGGCATGGAATGAGCAGTTCTTC. Translated, it gives CASSEEQGAWNEQFF.